The 8 T cell receptor beta chains below come from one sample, sequenced in a study of control samples from healthy donors and cancer patients. Clones were sequenced by immunoSEQ multiplex PCR, and TCRdb holds only the in-frame ones, with some missing. The sample contains more than 75,000 clones, 70% to 90% of which appear only once. Sequenced: PBMCs. Receptor source: a woman between 55 and 75 years old with head and neck cancer.

A single count supports this clone. The rearrangement links TRBV19 to TRBJ2-7; 7 bases map to TRBD1. The CDR3 loop spans 14 amino acids. Germline V lookup: CDR1 LNHDA, CDR2 SQIVND (reference sequence). Losses at the gene ends were 6 bases for V and 2 bases for J; bases not matched to a gene: 7. CDR3: CASSFPGTAYEQYF. The CDR3 DNA reads as TGTGCCAGTAGCTTCCCCGGGACAGCCTACGAGCAGTACTTC.

This clone was seen only once. The genes are TRBV20-1 and TRBJ2-3; D unresolved. Germline CDR1 reads DFQATT; CDR2 reads SNEGSKA (reference sequence). Trimming cost V 5 bases and J 4 bases, with 7 bases left between them. CDR3 length: 11 amino acids. The chain's CDR3 is CSAADPDTQYF. Here the CDR3 DNA reads TGCAGTGCTGCCGACCCAGATACGCAGTATTTT.

About this clone itself: Other DNA sequences in this sample translate to the same CDR3. The genes are TRBV5-4 and TRBJ1-6; perhaps TRBD1 as D (6 bases). V lost 0 bases and J lost 8, with 9 bases in between. The germline CDR1 and CDR2 sequences are SGHNT and YYREEE (reference sequence). The CDR3 sequence is 14 residues long. CDR3 amino acids: CASSLGRGDSPLHF. DNA of the CDR3: TGTGCCAGCAGCTTGGGGAGGGGGGATTCACCCCTCCACTTT.

Only one count was recorded for this clone. The chain couples TRBV6-2 or TRBV6-3 to TRBJ2-2; weak D call: TRBD2 (6 bases). The ends were cut back, 3 bases at V and 8 bases at J, with 16 bases in the middle. The CDR3 is 15 residues long. Germline V gene sequence: CDR1 MNHEY, CDR2 SVGEGT. The CDR3 coding sequence is TGTGCCAGCAGTTATAGTTCCGTCGGGAGTGGGGAGCTGTTTTTT. Translation gives CASSYSSVGSGELFF.

V is TRBV7-6 and J is TRBJ2-5; 15 bases map to TRBD2. The CDR3 length is 16 residues. The germline V gene encodes CDR1 SGHVS and CDR2 FNYEAQ. With 5 bases clipped from V and 5 bases from J, the junction kept 6 bases outside the gene matches. DNA of the CDR3: TGTGCCAGCAGCCAGCGGACTAGCGGGAGGGGGGAGACCCAGTACTTC. Its protein product is CASSQRTSGRGETQYF. Looking up the rest from reference TRBV7-6 and TRBJ2-5 gives the full variable domain: GAGVSQSPRYKVTKRGQDVALRCDPISGHVSLYWYRQALGQGPEFLTYFNYEAQQDKSGLPNDRFSAERPEGSISTLTIQRTEQRDSAMYRCASSQRTSGRGETQYFGPGTRLLVL.

The rearrangement joins TRBV28 to TRBJ2-6; the match to TRBD1 covers 9 bases. From germline, CDR1 is MDHEN and CDR2 SYDVKM. Trimming cost V 7 bases and J 0 bases; bases outside gene matches: 13. CDR3 length: 19 amino acids. The CDR3 DNA is TGTGCCAGCACGCCGAGGCTGGGACAGGGTATCTCTGGGGCCAACGTCCTGACTTTC. Translating it yields CASTPRLGQGISGANVLTF.

This rearrangement joins TRBV18 to TRBJ2-7, with 7 bases matching TRBD2. The CDR3 totals 14 residues. Unmatched junction bases numbered 7, after V lost 4 bases and J lost 4 bases. CDR1 and CDR2 (germline): KGHSH, LQKENI. The CDR3 coding sequence is TGTGCCAGCTCACTAGCTAGCGGCATTTACGAGCAGTACTTC. This translates into CASSLASGIYEQYF.

The V and J genes are TRBV7-9 and TRBJ1-3, with D unresolved. There are 15 residues in the CDR3. The V end was cut by 5 bases, the J end by 0 bases, with 11 bases between. CDR1 and CDR2 from the germline V gene are SEHNR and FQNEAQ (reference sequence). The CDR3 protein is CASSPRPNSGNTIYF. The DNA for the CDR3 is TGTGCCAGCAGCCCACGACCGAACTCTGGAAACACCATATATTTT.